The 25 T cell receptor beta chains listed next were all sequenced from one sample in a study of blood T cell repertoires in COVID-19. Assay: immunoSEQ multiplex PCR; the TCRdb copy retains only in-frame clones and omits some. The table has about 130,000 clones, about 90% seen once. The sample comprised peripheral blood. These receptors originate from a woman aged 45-59 years who had recovered from COVID-19.

The genes are TRBV4-2 and TRBJ1-6; a weak D match, TRBD1 (5 bases). The CDR3 extends over 16 amino acids. The germline CDR1 and CDR2 sequences are LGHNA and YNFKEQ. The V end was cut by 0 bases, the J end by 10 bases, with 16 bases between. In nucleotides, the CDR3 is TGTGCCAGCAGCCAAGAACCGGGGGGGAGCGGATCACCCCTCCACTTT. Translating it yields CASSQEPGGSGSPLHF.

The chain is built from TRBV11-2 and TRBJ2-7; possible D gene TRBD1, 7 bases. The CDR3 extends over 15 amino acids. Germline CDR1 SGHAT, CDR2 FQNNGV. Trimming pared 4 bases from V and 1 base from J, leaving 14 bases between. CDR3 region: CASSYHRGLSYEQYF. CDR3 DNA: TGTGCCAGCAGCTACCACAGGGGACTGTCCTACGAGCAGTACTTC.

This clone was found a few times. This chain connects TRBV7-9 to TRBJ1-3, with D possibly TRBD1 on 5 matching bases. The length of the CDR3 is 13 residues. Per the germline V gene, CDR1 is SEHNR and CDR2 is FQNEAQ (reference sequence). V dropped 1 base and J dropped 7 bases, with 8 bases sitting between them. The chain's CDR3 is CASSLVGGNTIYF. DNA for the CDR3: TGTGCCAGCAGCTTAGTGGGGGGGAACACCATATATTTT.

CDR3 region: CASSYRQEDYGYTF. CDR3 DNA sequence: TGTGCCAGCAGTTATCGACAGGAGGACTATGGCTACACCTTC. The genes are TRBV6-5 and TRBJ1-2, with D perhaps matching TRBD1 (6 bases). V was cut by 3 bases and J by 3 bases, with 11 bases left in between. There are 14 residues in the CDR3. The V gene's germline CDR1 is MNHEY and CDR2 SVGAGI.

With regard to this clone: The sample contains more than one DNA sequence encoding this CDR3. This chain uses TRBV18 with TRBJ2-2; TRBD2 matches at 10 bases. V lost 2 bases, J lost 3 bases, and 3 bases stayed unmatched. Per germline, CDR1 KGHSH and CDR2 LQKENI. The CDR3 is 16 residues long. As DNA, the CDR3 is TGTGCCAGCTCACCAGCTAGCGGGAGCGACACCGGGGAGCTGTTTTTT. The encoded protein is CASSPASGSDTGELFF.

The chain combines TRBV25-1 with TRBJ2-5, with a tentative D call TRBD1 (6 bases). V dropped 4 bases and J dropped 4 bases, with 10 bases sitting between them. Germline values: CDR1 MGHDK, CDR2 SYGVNS. The CDR3 consists of 13 residues. The CDR3 reads CASSVPDRETQYF. For the CDR3, the DNA is TGTGCCAGCAGTGTACCGGACAGAGAGACCCAGTACTTC.

This clone was counted a few times. The rearrangement joins TRBV27 to TRBJ2-1; a weak D match, TRBD1 (6 bases). The CDR3 runs to 13 residues. Germline CDR1 and CDR2: MNHEY and SMNVEV (reference sequence). V lost 7 bases to trimming and J lost 8 bases, with 15 bases between them. CDR3 DNA: TGTGCCAGCAACGACAGGCCCAGCGATGAGCAGTTCTTC. Protein product: CASNDRPSDEQFF.

The chain links TRBV6-1 to TRBJ2-3, with 9 bases matching TRBD1. V shed 3 bases and J 6 bases; nucleotides not matched to a gene: 10. This CDR3 spans 16 amino acids. Germline V CDR1 and CDR2: MNHNS, SASEGT. CDR3 loop: CASSDAGTGYPDTQYF. The CDR3 DNA reads as TGTGCCAGCAGTGACGCCGGGACAGGGTATCCCGATACGCAGTATTTT.

The chain joins TRBV7-9 to TRBJ1-1, with D uncertain. Germline CDR1 reads SEHNR; CDR2 reads FQNEAQ (reference sequence). V was shortened by 1 base and J by 11 bases, with 14 bases between the two germline ends. The CDR3 has 13 residues. CDR3 bases: TGTGCCAGCAGCTTAGTACCAGGCCTTCCGGCTTTCTTT. This gives the protein CASSLVPGLPAFF.

The CDR3 DNA reads TGTGCCAGCAGTTCCCGAGGAGGGAGAGGATCCTACGAGCAGTACTTC. This translates into CASSSRGGRGSYEQYF. This chain uses TRBV6-6 with TRBJ2-7, with a weak D call TRBD2 (6 bases). The CDR3 length is 16 residues. From germline, CDR1 is MNHNY and CDR2 SVGAGI (reference sequence). V was trimmed by 4 bases and J by 1 base, leaving 17 bases between them.

This clone was seen only once. This sequence joins TRBV15 and TRBJ2-5; D ambiguous. This CDR3 has 15 amino acids. Trimming took 5 bases from V and 0 from J, leaving 13 bases between them. Germline V lookup: CDR1 LNHNV, CDR2 YYDKDF (reference sequence). CDR3 DNA: TGTGCCACCAGCTTAGAATGGTCCTACCAAGAGACCCAGTACTTC. This codes for CATSLEWSYQETQYF.

The chain has TRBV30 and TRBJ2-3; 7 nucleotides match TRBD1. V shed 4 bases, J shed 1 base, and the junction held 8 bases outside the gene matches. The germline V gene encodes CDR1 GTSNPN and CDR2 SVGIG (reference sequence). This CDR3 comprises 15 residues. CDR3 in amino acids: CAWNRGGGRTDTQYF. Written as DNA, the CDR3 is TGTGCCTGGAATAGAGGGGGCGGACGCACAGATACGCAGTATTTT.

The genes are TRBV2 and TRBJ1-2; TRBD1 aligns across 7 bases. After removal of 6 bases from V and 4 bases from J, the junction contained 8 bases not matched to a gene. Per the germline V gene, CDR1 is SNHLY and CDR2 is FYNNEI. The CDR3 extends over 14 amino acids. The CDR3 here is CASSATGRGYGYTF. The CDR3 DNA reads as TGTGCCAGCAGCGCGACAGGGAGAGGCTATGGCTACACCTTC.

This chain connects TRBV10-3 to TRBJ1-2; 9 bases agree with TRBD1. There are 14 residues in the CDR3. J lost 5 bases, V lost 6 bases, and 7 bases had no gene match. CDR1 ENHRY and CDR2 SYGVKD come from the germline V gene. CDR3 residues: CAIRGLGQGYGYTF. The CDR3 region has the DNA TGTGCCATCAGGGGCCTGGGACAGGGATATGGCTACACCTTC.

V usage is TRBV11-3 and J usage is TRBJ2-3; no clear D. The V and J ends lost 5 bases and 1 base respectively, with 7 bases between them. Per the germline V gene, CDR1 is SGHNT and CDR2 is YENEEA. This CDR3 comprises 13 residues. The DNA for the CDR3 is TGTGCCAGCAGCGGAGCGCGCACAGATACGCAGTATTTT. Amino acids: CASSGARTDTQYF.

The chain joins TRBV5-1 to TRBJ1-1, with TRBD1 identical over 8 bases. The CDR3 length is 17 residues. The germline gives CDR1 SGHRS, CDR2 YFSETQ. Trimming removed 2 bases from V and 0 bases from J; junction bases left unmatched: 9. CDR3 sequence: CASSFATGDELNTEAFF. The CDR3 bases are TGCGCCAGCAGCTTTGCGACAGGGGACGAACTGAACACTGAAGCTTTCTTT.

J is TRBJ2-7 and V is TRBV11-2, with TRBD1 identical over 7 bases. V lost 2 bases and J lost 1; bases outside the gene matches: 11. This CDR3 is 17 amino acids long. The germline V gene has CDR1 SGHAT and CDR2 FQNNGV. The CDR3 DNA sequence: TGTGCCAGCAGCTTAAGGAGAGACAGGGTGTCATCCTACGAGCAGTACTTC. This codes for CASSLRRDRVSSYEQYF.

This clone was observed once. The chain links TRBV19 to TRBJ1-2; tentatively, D is TRBD1 (6 bases). The CDR3 is made up of 12 amino acids. Per germline, CDR1 LNHDA and CDR2 SQIVND (reference sequence). V lost 7 bases, J lost 8 bases, and 14 bases lay in between. CDR3 nucleotides: TGTGCCAGTAACGGGGGGCGGCTAGGCTACACCTTC. This codes for CASNGGRLGYTF.

This sequence joins TRBV4-3 and TRBJ2-3; weak D call: TRBD2 (6 bases). Trimming stripped 0 bases from V and 2 bases from J, with 12 bases between. Looked up from germline, CDR1 is LGHNA and CDR2 is YSLEER. The CDR3 loop spans 16 amino acids. The CDR3 region is CASSQEVRDFTDTQYF. In DNA, the CDR3 is TGCGCCAGCAGCCAAGAAGTGAGGGACTTCACAGATACGCAGTATTTT.

This rearrangement joins TRBV30 to TRBJ2-5; D is perhaps TRBD1 (6 bases). CDR1 and CDR2 (germline): GTSNPN, SVGIG (reference sequence). Trimming removed 2 bases at V and 0 bases at J, with 13 bases between. This CDR3 is 15 amino acids long. CDR3 in amino acids: CAWSLPRTDQETQYF. DNA of the CDR3: TGTGCCTGGAGTCTTCCCCGGACAGACCAAGAGACCCAGTACTTC.

The chain combines TRBV2 with TRBJ1-6; TRBD1 might be the D (6 bases). V lost 7 bases to trimming and J lost 9 bases, with 19 bases between them. In germline, CDR1 is SNHLY, CDR2 FYNNEI. The length of the CDR3 is 15 residues. DNA for the CDR3: TGTGCCAGCAATGGGGGGGGGCGATTTGGTTCACCCCTCCACTTT. It is translated as CASNGGGRFGSPLHF.

The gene calls are TRBV2 and TRBJ1-1; 9 bases map to TRBD1. V was clipped by 6 bases and J by 5 bases; unmatched bases: 10. The CDR3 runs 15 residues. Per germline, CDR1 SNHLY and CDR2 FYNNEI. CDR3 in DNA: TGTGCCAGCAGCCTCGGACAGGGGTGGGGGACTGAAGCTTTCTTT. It specifies CASSLGQGWGTEAFF. Full variable domain (rest looked up from reference TRBV2 and TRBJ1-1): EPEVTQTPSHQVTQMGQEVILRCVPISNHLYFYWYRQILGQKVEFLVSFYNNEISEKSEIFDDQFSVERPDGSNFTLKIRSTKLEDSAMYFCASSLGQGWGTEAFFGQGTRLTVV.

J is TRBJ1-1 and V is TRBV7-2, with 7 bases identical to TRBD1. After removal of 8 bases from V and 7 bases from J, the junction contained 7 bases not matched to a gene. The germline V gene encodes CDR1 SGHTA and CDR2 FQGNSA. The CDR3 is made up of 12 amino acids. The CDR3 DNA follows: TGTGCCAGCTCTCCAGGGGGGCGTGAAGCTTTCTTT. Residues: CASSPGGREAFF.

This clone was observed once. The V call is TRBV27, the J call TRBJ2-7; tentative D call: TRBD1 (6 bases). V lost 5 bases and J lost 0, with 11 bases in between. Germline V CDR1 and CDR2: MNHEY, SMNVEV (reference sequence). The CDR3 is made up of 14 amino acids. CDR3 protein: CASSPGTLSYEQYF. The CDR3 DNA reads TGTGCCAGCAGTCCCGGGACACTCTCCTACGAGCAGTACTTC.

The chain employs TRBV21-1 and TRBJ1-6; no check of the table's D call, TRBD1, against the DNA was made. TRBV21-1 is flagged as a pseudogene. The CDR3 has 17 amino acids. The CDR3 region has the DNA TGTGCCAGCAGCAAAGCGTTCCCAGGGACACATAATTCACCCCTCCACTTT. Translation: CASSKAFPGTHNSPLHF.